This TCR beta chain was observed in a study of T cell responses to AZD1222 COVID-19 vaccine. The method was immunoSEQ multiplex PCR; TCRdb's version includes in-frame clones alone and lacks a portion of them. Of under 150,000 clones listed, roughly nine tenths were seen once; the top ten hold about 9.9%. Germline V gene data show CDR1 as SGHTA and CDR2 as FQGNSA. This CDR3 has 14 residues. V was clipped by 2 bases and J by 6 bases; unmatched bases: 5. This clone was recorded a few times. No antigen is known for it. Second doses that came at about 4 or about 12 weeks were put together. Study-wide findings and caveats: Repertoires in all cases were sampled only once the peak T cell response had passed.

V gene TRBV7-2 combines with J gene TRBJ2-7; 9 nucleotides line up with TRBD1. Sequenced here: peripheral blood, sampled 28 days after the second AZD1222 dose. This clonotype originated in an adult who received the AZD1222 COVID-19 vaccine. CDR3 bases: TGTGCCAGCAGCTTACGTAGGACAGGGGCCGAGCAGTACTTC. This gives the protein CASSLRRTGAEQYF.